The source of this T cell receptor (beta chain) is a study of blood T cells in healthy people across ages. The authors ran a second PCR of about 6 to 11 cycles using a sample-barcoded 5' primer and a J-beta primer mix. Via MiXCR, TCRdb re-called the 5' RACE reads, giving one row per CDR3 protein. Of 700,000 to 950,000 distinct CDR3 sequences in the sample, roughly 44% were seen once. Trimming left V 5 bases short and J 7 bases short, with 11 bases between. CDR1 is SGHTA, CDR2 FQGTGA, per germline. This CDR3 has 13 residues. The chain employs TRBV7-3 and TRBJ2-2, with D unclear. Sequencing was done on a sample of blood. The receptor was derived from a woman aged 55-69 years in good health. CDR3 region: CASSAGSFGELFF. CDR3 in DNA: TGTGCCAGCAGCGCAGGTTCTTTCGGGGAGCTGTTTTTT.